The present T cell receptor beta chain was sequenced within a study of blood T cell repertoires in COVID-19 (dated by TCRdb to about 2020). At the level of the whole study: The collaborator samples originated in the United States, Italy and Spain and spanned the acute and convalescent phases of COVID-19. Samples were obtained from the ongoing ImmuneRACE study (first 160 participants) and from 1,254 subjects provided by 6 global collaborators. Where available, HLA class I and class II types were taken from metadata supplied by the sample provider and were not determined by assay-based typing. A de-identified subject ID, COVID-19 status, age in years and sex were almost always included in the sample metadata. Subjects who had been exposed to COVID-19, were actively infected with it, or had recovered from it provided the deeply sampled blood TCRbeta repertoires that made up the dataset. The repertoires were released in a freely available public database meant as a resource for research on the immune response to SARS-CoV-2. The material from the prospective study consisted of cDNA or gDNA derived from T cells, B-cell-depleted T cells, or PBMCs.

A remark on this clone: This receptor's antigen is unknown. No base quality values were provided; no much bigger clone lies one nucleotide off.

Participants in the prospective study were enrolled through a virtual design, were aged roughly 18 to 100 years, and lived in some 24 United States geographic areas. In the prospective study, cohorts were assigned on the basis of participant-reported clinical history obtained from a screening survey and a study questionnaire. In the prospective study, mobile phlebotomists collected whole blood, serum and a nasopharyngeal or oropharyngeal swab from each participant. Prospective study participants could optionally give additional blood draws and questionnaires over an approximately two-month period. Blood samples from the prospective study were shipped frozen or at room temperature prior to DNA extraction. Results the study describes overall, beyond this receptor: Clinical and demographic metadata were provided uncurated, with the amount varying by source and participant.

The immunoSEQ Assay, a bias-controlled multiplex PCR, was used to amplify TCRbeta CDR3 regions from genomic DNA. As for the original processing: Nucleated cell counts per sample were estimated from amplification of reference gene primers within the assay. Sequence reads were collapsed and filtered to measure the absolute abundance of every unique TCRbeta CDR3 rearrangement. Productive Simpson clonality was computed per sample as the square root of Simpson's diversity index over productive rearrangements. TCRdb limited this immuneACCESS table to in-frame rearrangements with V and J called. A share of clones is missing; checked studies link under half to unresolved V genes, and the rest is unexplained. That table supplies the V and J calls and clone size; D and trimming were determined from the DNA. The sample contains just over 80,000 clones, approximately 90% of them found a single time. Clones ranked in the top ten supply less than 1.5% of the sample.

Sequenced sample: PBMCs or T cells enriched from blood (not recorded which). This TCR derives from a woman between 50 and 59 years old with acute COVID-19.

The CDR3 reads CASSRAGTRRSGELFF. The DNA sequence is TGTGCCAGCAGCCGGGCCGGGACTAGGCGGTCCGGGGAGCTGTTTTTT. This chain joins TRBV14 to TRBJ2-2, with TRBD2 identical over 8 junction bases. CDR1 and CDR2 are drawn from the germline V gene: SGHDN, FVKESK. From cysteine to phenylalanine, the CDR3 is 16 amino acids long. Kept here is only the CDR3 DNA, which spans 48 bases and is read in frame from base 1. Compared with germline, V lacks 4 bases and J lacks 6 bases; bases without a gene match: 10.